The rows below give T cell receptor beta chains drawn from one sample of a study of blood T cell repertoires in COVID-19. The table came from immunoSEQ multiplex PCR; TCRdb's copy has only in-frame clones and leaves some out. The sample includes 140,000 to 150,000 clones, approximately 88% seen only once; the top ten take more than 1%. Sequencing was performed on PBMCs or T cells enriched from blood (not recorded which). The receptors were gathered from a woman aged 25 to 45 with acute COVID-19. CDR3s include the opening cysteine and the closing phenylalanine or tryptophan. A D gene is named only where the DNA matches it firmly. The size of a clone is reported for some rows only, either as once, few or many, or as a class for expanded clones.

CDR3aa: CASSGEGQGWGYTF
CDR3nt: TGTGCCAGCAGTGGAGAGGGACAGGGGTGGGGCTACACCTTC
j_gene: TRBJ1-2
abundance: -
v_gene: TRBV2
d_gene: TRBD1

CDR3aa: CASVVGEGYEQYF
CDR3nt: TGTGCCAGCGTGGTGGGGGAGGGGTACGAGCAGTACTTC
j_gene: TRBJ2-7
abundance: -
v_gene: TRBV6-5
d_gene: TRBD2

CDR3aa: CASTLVGWNTEAFF
CDR3nt: TGTGCCAGCACCCTAGTCGGGTGGAACACTGAAGCTTTCTTT
j_gene: TRBJ1-1
abundance: -
v_gene: TRBV7-2
d_gene: -

CDR3aa: CASSHAGTGTYEQYF
CDR3nt: TGCGCCAGCAGCCACGCCGGGACAGGGACCTACGAGCAGTACTTC
j_gene: TRBJ2-7
abundance: few
v_gene: TRBV4-1
d_gene: TRBD1

CDR3aa: CASSIGTIGNQPQHF
CDR3nt: TGTGCCAGTAGTATCGGGACAATTGGCAATCAGCCCCAGCATTTT
j_gene: TRBJ1-5
abundance: -
v_gene: TRBV19
d_gene: -

CDR3aa: CASSTGVGAFF
CDR3nt: TGTGCCAGCTCGACCGGGGTCGGAGCTTTCTTT
j_gene: TRBJ1-1
abundance: -
v_gene: TRBV6-1
d_gene: -

CDR3aa: CASSSQAGGSTEQFF
CDR3nt: TGTGCCAGCAGCTCCCAAGCGGGAGGTTCCACTGAGCAGTTCTTC
j_gene: TRBJ2-1
abundance: -
v_gene: TRBV5-4
d_gene: TRBD2

CDR3aa: CASSQVTSRSYEQYF
CDR3nt: TGCGCCAGCAGCCAAGTCACTAGCAGGAGCTACGAGCAGTACTTC
j_gene: TRBJ2-7
abundance: once
v_gene: TRBV4-1
d_gene: -

CDR3aa: CASSSGTSGSYEQYF
CDR3nt: TGCGCCAGCAGTTCCGGGACTAGCGGTTCCTACGAGCAGTACTTC
j_gene: TRBJ2-7
abundance: -
v_gene: TRBV5-1
d_gene: TRBD2

CDR3aa: CASSKGQGAGNTIYF
CDR3nt: TGTGCCAGTAGTAAGGGACAGGGGGCTGGAAACACCATATATTTT
j_gene: TRBJ1-3
abundance: -
v_gene: TRBV19
d_gene: TRBD1

CDR3aa: CASSLSRDTEAFF
CDR3nt: TGTGCCAGCAGCTTAAGTCGGGACACTGAAGCTTTCTTT
j_gene: TRBJ1-1
abundance: -
v_gene: TRBV7-3
d_gene: -

CDR3aa: CASSLMRLGQETQYF
CDR3nt: TGCGCCAGCAGCTTGATGAGACTGGGCCAAGAGACCCAGTACTTC
j_gene: TRBJ2-5
abundance: -
v_gene: TRBV5-1
d_gene: -

CDR3aa: CASSQDEGAYYGYTF
CDR3nt: TGTGCCAGCAGCCAAGATGAGGGGGCGTACTATGGCTACACCTTC
j_gene: TRBJ1-2
abundance: -
v_gene: TRBV3-1/TRBV3-2
d_gene: TRBD1

CDR3aa: CASSLGGLQDTF
CDR3nt: TGTGCCAGCAGCTTGGGGGGGCTCCAGGACACCTTC
j_gene: TRBJ1-2
abundance: -
v_gene: TRBV5-6
d_gene: -

CDR3aa: CASSPRTGPNYGYTF
CDR3nt: TGTGCCAGCAGCCCCCGGACAGGGCCGAACTATGGCTACACCTTC
j_gene: TRBJ1-2
abundance: -
v_gene: TRBV7-8
d_gene: TRBD1

CDR3aa: CASSLAARVPDTQYF
CDR3nt: TGTGCCAGCAGCTTAGCCGCCAGGGTCCCAGATACGCAGTATTTT
j_gene: TRBJ2-3
abundance: once
v_gene: TRBV7-8
d_gene: -

CDR3aa: CASSAGTGTGLYEQYF
CDR3nt: TGTGCCAGCAGCGCGGGGACAGGGACAGGCCTCTACGAGCAGTACTTC
j_gene: TRBJ2-7
abundance: -
v_gene: TRBV11-1
d_gene: TRBD1

CDR3aa: CASSQGQGDNEQFF
CDR3nt: TGTGCCAGCAGTCAGGGACAGGGGGACAATGAGCAGTTCTTC
j_gene: TRBJ2-1
abundance: -
v_gene: TRBV6-5
d_gene: TRBD1

CDR3aa: CASSAHLTGVGTEAFF
CDR3nt: TGTGCCAGCAGTGCACACCTGACAGGGGTAGGGACTGAAGCTTTCTTT
j_gene: TRBJ1-1
abundance: -
v_gene: TRBV27
d_gene: TRBD1

CDR3aa: CSPSEDREVFF
CDR3nt: TGCAGTCCGTCGGAGGACAGGGAGGTGTTTTTT
j_gene: TRBJ1-4
abundance: -
v_gene: TRBV20-1
d_gene: TRBD1

CDR3aa: CASSLSGTGELFF
CDR3nt: TGTGCCAGCAGCTTATCGGGCACCGGGGAGCTGTTTTTT
j_gene: TRBJ2-2
abundance: -
v_gene: TRBV7-9
d_gene: -

CDR3aa: CAISESFRDTSFEQFF
CDR3nt: TGTGCCATCAGTGAGTCTTTTAGGGACACTTCTTTTGAGCAGTTCTTC
j_gene: TRBJ2-1
abundance: once
v_gene: TRBV10-3
d_gene: -

CDR3aa: CATSRDSGSGNTIYF
CDR3nt: TGTGCCACCAGCAGAGATTCGGGGTCTGGAAACACCATATATTTT
j_gene: TRBJ1-3
abundance: -
v_gene: TRBV15
d_gene: -

CDR3aa: CASSSDRGGSPLHF
CDR3nt: TGCGCCAGCAGCTCGGACAGGGGAGGTTCACCCCTCCACTTT
j_gene: TRBJ1-6
abundance: -
v_gene: TRBV5-1
d_gene: TRBD1

CDR3aa: CASSVELAGGLSYNEQFF
CDR3nt: TGTGCCAGCAGTGTGGAGCTAGCGGGAGGGCTCTCCTACAATGAGCAGTTCTTC
j_gene: TRBJ2-1
abundance: once
v_gene: TRBV2
d_gene: TRBD2

CDR3aa: CASSQGAGGKYEQYF
CDR3nt: TGCGCCAGCAGCCAAGGGGCAGGGGGAAAGTACGAGCAGTACTTC
j_gene: TRBJ2-7
abundance: -
v_gene: TRBV4-3
d_gene: TRBD1

CDR3aa: CASSLGDYSSYEQYF
CDR3nt: TGTGCCAGCAGTTTAGGGGACTATAGCTCCTACGAGCAGTACTTC
j_gene: TRBJ2-7
abundance: -
v_gene: TRBV28
d_gene: TRBD2

CDR3aa: CASRKTSGADTQYF
CDR3nt: TGTGCCAGCAGGAAAACTAGCGGCGCAGATACGCAGTATTTT
j_gene: TRBJ2-3
abundance: -
v_gene: TRBV6-5
d_gene: TRBD2

CDR3aa: CAWRHMNTEAFF
CDR3nt: TGTGCCTGGAGACATATGAACACTGAAGCTTTCTTT
j_gene: TRBJ1-1
abundance: -
v_gene: TRBV30
d_gene: -

CDR3aa: CATSRGGNTGELFF
CDR3nt: TGTGCCACCAGCCGTGGGGGCAACACCGGGGAGCTGTTTTTT
j_gene: TRBJ2-2
abundance: -
v_gene: TRBV15
d_gene: -

CDR3aa: CASSWGLSSGNTIYF
CDR3nt: TGTGCCAGCAGCTGGGGACTGAGCTCTGGAAACACCATATATTTT
j_gene: TRBJ1-3
abundance: -
v_gene: TRBV5-6
d_gene: -

CDR3aa: CASSTGTGSEAFF
CDR3nt: TGTGCCAGCAGCACCGGGACAGGGTCTGAAGCTTTCTTT
j_gene: TRBJ1-1
abundance: once
v_gene: TRBV12-3/TRBV12-4
d_gene: TRBD1

CDR3aa: CASSLAPAGSGNTIYF
CDR3nt: TGTGCCAGCAGCTTAGCTCCAGCAGGCTCTGGAAACACCATATATTTT
j_gene: TRBJ1-3
abundance: few
v_gene: TRBV7-2
d_gene: -

CDR3aa: CASSSPTAYGYTF
CDR3nt: TGTGCCAGCAGTTCGCCGACAGCGTATGGCTACACCTTC
j_gene: TRBJ1-2
abundance: -
v_gene: TRBV28
d_gene: -

CDR3aa: CASSVGDSINYEQYF
CDR3nt: TGTGCCAGCAGCGTAGGCGACTCGATCAACTACGAGCAGTACTTC
j_gene: TRBJ2-7
abundance: -
v_gene: TRBV9
d_gene: -

CDR3aa: CASSQDYLAGAYNEQFF
CDR3nt: TGTGCCAGCAGCCAAGATTATCTAGCGGGAGCCTACAATGAGCAGTTCTTC
j_gene: TRBJ2-1
abundance: -
v_gene: TRBV4-2
d_gene: TRBD2

CDR3aa: CASSRTNPPGDTQYF
CDR3nt: TGTGCCAGCAGCAGGACTAATCCACCAGGAGATACGCAGTATTTT
j_gene: TRBJ2-3
abundance: once
v_gene: TRBV7-9
d_gene: -

CDR3aa: CASTLAEGWETQYF
CDR3nt: TGTGCCAGCACATTAGCGGAGGGGTGGGAGACCCAGTACTTC
j_gene: TRBJ2-5
abundance: -
v_gene: TRBV2
d_gene: -

CDR3aa: CASSGTGSPELGSGNTIYF
CDR3nt: TGTGCCAGCAGCGGAACGGGGTCGCCGGAGTTAGGGTCTGGAAACACCATATATTTT
j_gene: TRBJ1-3
abundance: -
v_gene: TRBV7-9
d_gene: -

CDR3aa: CASSIGGQGYGYTF
CDR3nt: TGTGCCAGTAGTATAGGAGGACAGGGTTATGGCTACACCTTC
j_gene: TRBJ1-2
abundance: -
v_gene: TRBV19
d_gene: TRBD1

CDR3aa: CASSPNGIETQYF
CDR3nt: TGTGCCAGCAGCCCCAACGGGATAGAGACCCAGTACTTC
j_gene: TRBJ2-5
abundance: -
v_gene: TRBV27
d_gene: -

CDR3aa: CASSLGQGTYNEQFF
CDR3nt: TGTGCCAGCAGCCTTGGACAGGGAACCTACAATGAGCAGTTCTTC
j_gene: TRBJ2-1
abundance: -
v_gene: TRBV5-5
d_gene: TRBD1